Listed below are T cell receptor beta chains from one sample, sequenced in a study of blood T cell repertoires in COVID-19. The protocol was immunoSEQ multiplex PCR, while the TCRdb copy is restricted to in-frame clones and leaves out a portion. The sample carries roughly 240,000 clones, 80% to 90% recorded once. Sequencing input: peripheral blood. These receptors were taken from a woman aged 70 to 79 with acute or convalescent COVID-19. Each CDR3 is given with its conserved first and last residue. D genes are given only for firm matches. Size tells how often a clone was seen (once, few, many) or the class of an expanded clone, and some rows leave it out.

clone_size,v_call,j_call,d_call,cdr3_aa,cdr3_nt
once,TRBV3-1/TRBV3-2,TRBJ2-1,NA,CASSQSGPLSYNEQFF,TGTGCCAGCAGCCAAAGCGGGCCGCTCTCCTACAATGAGCAGTTCTTC
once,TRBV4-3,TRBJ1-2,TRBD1,CASSQDTRGSVYGYTF,TGCGCCAGCAGCCAAGACACCAGGGGGTCAGTTTATGGCTACACCTTC
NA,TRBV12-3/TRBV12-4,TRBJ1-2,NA,CASTPTVYGYTF,TGTGCCAGCACCCCGACAGTTTATGGCTACACCTTC
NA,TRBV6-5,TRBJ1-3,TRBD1,CASSLGTGAGNTIYF,TGTGCCAGCAGCCTCGGGACAGGGGCTGGAAACACCATATATTTT
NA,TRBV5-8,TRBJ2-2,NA,CASSFQGRGTGELFF,TGTGCCAGCAGCTTTCAGGGGCGCGGCACCGGGGAGCTGTTTTTT
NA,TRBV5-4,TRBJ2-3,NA,CASSPTGTSTDTQYF,TGTGCCAGCAGCCCGACTGGGACAAGCACAGATACGCAGTATTTT
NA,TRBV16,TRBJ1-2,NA,CASSPQDYGYTF,TGTGCCAGCAGCCCACAGGACTATGGCTACACCTTC
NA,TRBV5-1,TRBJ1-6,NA,CASSLVRQDNSPLHF,TGCGCCAGCAGCTTGGTACGGCAGGATAATTCACCCCTCCACTTT
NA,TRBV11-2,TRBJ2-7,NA,CASSLQGPYEQYF,TGTGCCAGCAGCTTACAGGGCCCCTACGAGCAGTACTTC
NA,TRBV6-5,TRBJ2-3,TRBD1,CASSLRDRVGDTQYF,TGTGCCAGCAGCCTCCGGGACAGAGTAGGGGATACGCAGTATTTT
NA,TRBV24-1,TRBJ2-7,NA,CATSDLIRQYF,TGTGCCACCAGTGATTTGATTCGGCAGTACTTC
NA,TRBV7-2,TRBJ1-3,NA,CASSFSGVYSGNTIYF,TGTGCCAGCAGCTTTTCAGGGGTCTACTCTGGAAACACCATATATTTT
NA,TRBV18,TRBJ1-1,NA,CASSPGKRNTEAFF,TGTGCCAGCTCCCCGGGGAAGAGGAACACTGAAGCTTTCTTT
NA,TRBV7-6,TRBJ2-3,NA,CASSLGSQGRTDTQYF,TGTGCCAGCAGCTTAGGAAGTCAGGGGCGCACAGATACGCAGTATTTT